The entry that follows covers one TCR beta chain sequence. What it binds is unknown. Clones were sequenced by immunoSEQ multiplex PCR, and TCRdb holds only the in-frame ones, with some missing. The data contain more than 75,000 clones, 89% of them seen just once; the ten biggest clones take up roughly 1.7%. This record belongs to a study of T cell responses to AZD1222 COVID-19 vaccine. Study-wide context: Whether given at about 4 or about 12 weeks, second doses were pooled. General observations from the study: Targets within unmutated variant regions were reportedly found for nearly half of spike-specific TCRs. Two AZD1222 doses significantly raised spike-specific TCR breadth and depth over controls.

Trimming removed 4 bases from V and 10 bases from J, with 19 bases in between. Germline V gene data show CDR1 as KGHDR and CDR2 as SFDVKD. The CDR3 has 15 residues. This chain joins TRBV24-1 and TRBJ2-1, with D perhaps TRBD1 (6 bases). This sequence was found in an adult in good health. The sample was peripheral blood, taken on day 0 of AZD1222 vaccination. The CDR3 sequence is CATSDHRDLDREQFF. As DNA, the CDR3 is TGTGCCACCAGTGACCACAGGGACCTAGATAGAGAGCAGTTCTTC.